This T cell receptor beta chain appears in the sequencing data of a study of blood T cell repertoires in COVID-19. For the study at large: Specimens from acute and convalescent COVID-19 originated in the United States, Italy and Spain. T cells, B-cell-depleted T cells, or PBMCs supplied cDNA or gDNA.

Losses at the gene ends were 5 bases for V and 1 base for J; bases not matched to a gene: 8. The CDR3 is made up of 17 amino acids. Germline V gene lookup returns CDR1 SNHLY and CDR2 FYNNEI. This clone turned up a few times. In the source study's methods: Researchers report that nucleated cell counts were estimated from reference gene primer amplification. Repertoires were generated with immunoSEQ multiplex PCR, while TCRdb's copy carries only in-frame clones and drops some. The DNA gave D and trimming, while V, J and clone size come from that table. The data hold 30,000 to 40,000 clones, with about 82% observed a single time.

Input material: peripheral blood. V gene TRBV2 combines with J gene TRBJ1-5; 10 positions match TRBD1. The sequence derives from a human donor in a cohort sampled during active COVID-19. The DNA of the CDR3 is TGTGCCAGCAGTTGGACAGGGGGACGCGCGAGCAATCAGCCCCAGCATTTT. Its protein product is CASSWTGGRASNQPQHF.